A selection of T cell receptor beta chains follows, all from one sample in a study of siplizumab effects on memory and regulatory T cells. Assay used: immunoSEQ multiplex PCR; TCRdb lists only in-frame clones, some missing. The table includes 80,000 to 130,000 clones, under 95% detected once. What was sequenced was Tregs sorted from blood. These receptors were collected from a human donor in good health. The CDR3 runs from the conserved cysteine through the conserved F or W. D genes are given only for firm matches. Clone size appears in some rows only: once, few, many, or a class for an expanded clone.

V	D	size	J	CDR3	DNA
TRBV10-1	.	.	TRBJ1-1	CASSEAPDRYTEAFF	TGCGCCAGCAGTGAGGCCCCGGATCGGTACACTGAAGCTTTCTTT
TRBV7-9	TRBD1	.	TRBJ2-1	CASRGTNPGGQFF	TGTGCCAGCAGGGGGACGAACCCAGGGGGGCAGTTCTTC
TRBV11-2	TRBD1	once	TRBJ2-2	CASRRGTGAIGELFF	TGTGCCAGCAGAAGGGGGACAGGGGCCATCGGGGAGCTGTTTTTT
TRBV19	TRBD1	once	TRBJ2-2	CASRPGGLTGELFF	TGTGCCAGTAGACCAGGGGGTTTAACCGGGGAGCTGTTTTTT
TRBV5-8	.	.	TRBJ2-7	CASSLGPAIYEQYF	TGTGCCAGCAGCTTGGGGCCCGCCATTTACGAGCAGTACTTC
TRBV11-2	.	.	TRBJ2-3	CASSLEGGSGDTQYF	TGTGCCAGCAGCTTAGAAGGAGGGTCGGGAGATACGCAGTATTTT
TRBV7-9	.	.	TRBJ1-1	CASSPPLVRWTEAFF	TGTGCCAGCAGCCCCCCTTTGGTACGGTGGACTGAAGCTTTCTTT
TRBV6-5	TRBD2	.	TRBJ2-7	CASSPWTSGYEQYF	TGTGCCAGCAGTCCATGGACTAGCGGCTACGAGCAGTACTTC
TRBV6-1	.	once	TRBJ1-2	CASVNRVGGYTF	TGTGCCAGCGTAAACAGGGTAGGGGGCTACACCTTC
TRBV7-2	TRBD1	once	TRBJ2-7	CASSQGQGAYEQYF	TGTGCCAGCAGCCAAGGACAGGGGGCCTACGAGCAGTACTTC
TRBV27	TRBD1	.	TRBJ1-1	CASIPNPRGQGIRTEAFF	TGTGCCAGCATACCAAACCCGAGGGGACAGGGAATTCGAACTGAAGCTTTCTTT
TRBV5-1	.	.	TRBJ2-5	CASSLAAGAVQETQYF	TGCGCCAGCAGCTTGGCGGCAGGTGCGGTCCAAGAGACCCAGTACTTC
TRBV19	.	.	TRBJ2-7	CASSISLTWGEQYF	TGTGCCAGTAGTATCTCCCTCACGTGGGGCGAGCAGTACTTC
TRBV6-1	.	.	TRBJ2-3	CASSDLGLPINSYTQYF	TGTGCCAGCAGTGACCTGGGACTCCCAATTAATAGTTATACGCAGTATTTT
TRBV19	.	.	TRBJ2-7	CASSIDLAGTYSYEQYF	TGTGCCAGTAGTATAGACCTCGCGGGGACGTACTCCTACGAGCAGTACTTC
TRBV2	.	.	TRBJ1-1	CASSGPNTEAFF	TGTGCCAGCTCTGGGCCGAACACTGAAGCTTTCTTT
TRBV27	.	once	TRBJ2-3	CASRAAGTDTQYF	TGTGCCAGCAGGGCGGCAGGGACAGATACGCAGTATTTT
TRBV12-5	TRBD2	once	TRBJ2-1	CASGQAGVVNNEQFF	TGTGCTAGTGGCCAAGCGGGAGTTGTCAACAATGAGCAGTTCTTC
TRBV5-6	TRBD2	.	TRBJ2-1	CASSRLLAGGGYEQFF	TGTGCCAGCAGCCGTCTACTAGCGGGAGGAGGATACGAGCAGTTCTTC
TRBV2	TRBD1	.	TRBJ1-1	CASKTGARSTEAFF	TGTGCCAGCAAGACAGGGGCCCGGAGCACTGAAGCTTTCTTT
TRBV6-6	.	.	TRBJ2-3	CASSDTGTRDTQYF	TGTGCCAGCAGTGACACAGGGACGAGAGATACGCAGTATTTT
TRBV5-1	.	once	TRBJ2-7	CASSLGRGPYEQYF	TGCGCCAGCAGCTTGGGGAGGGGCCCCTACGAGCAGTACTTC
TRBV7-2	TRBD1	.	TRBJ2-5	CASSFRLHWTGPETQYF	TGTGCCAGCAGCTTTAGACTACACTGGACAGGTCCAGAGACCCAGTACTTC
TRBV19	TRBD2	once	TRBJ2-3	CASSIRGSGRARDTQYF	TGTGCCAGTAGTATCAGGGGGAGCGGGAGGGCCCGGGATACGCAGTATTTT
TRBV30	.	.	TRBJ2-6	CAWSLAGANVLTF	TGTGCCTGGAGTCTGGCCGGGGCCAACGTCCTGACTTTC
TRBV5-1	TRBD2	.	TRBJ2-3	CASSLGGLAGGPDTDTQYF	TGCGCCAGCAGCTTGGGGGGACTAGCGGGAGGTCCTGACACAGATACGCAGTATTTT
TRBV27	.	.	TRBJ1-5	CASSSALSRTPHQPQHF	TGTGCCAGCAGTTCAGCATTATCACGGACCCCGCATCAGCCCCAGCATTTT
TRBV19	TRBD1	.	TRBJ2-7	CASSTGGASEQYF	TGTGCCAGTAGTACAGGGGGAGCGTCCGAGCAGTACTTC
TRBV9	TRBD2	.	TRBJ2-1	CASSVFGLAGGTGGNEQFF	TGTGCCAGCAGCGTATTTGGACTAGCGGGAGGGACCGGGGGGAATGAGCAGTTCTTC
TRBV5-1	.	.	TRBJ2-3	CASTIARERATDTQYF	TGCGCCAGCACCATTGCCCGCGAGCGGGCGACAGATACGCAGTATTTT
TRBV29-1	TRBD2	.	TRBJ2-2	CSVEYQGTRAGELFF	TGCAGCGTTGAGTATCAGGGGACTAGGGCCGGGGAGCTGTTTTTT
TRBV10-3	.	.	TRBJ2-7	CAISELRSGYEQYF	TGTGCCATCAGTGAGTTGCGGAGCGGCTACGAGCAGTACTTC
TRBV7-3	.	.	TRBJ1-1	CASSLTRLDEAFF	TGTGCCAGCAGCTTAACCCGACTGGATGAAGCTTTCTTT
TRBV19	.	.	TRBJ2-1	CASSMALLISYNEQFF	TGTGCCAGTAGTATGGCACTTCTTATCTCCTACAATGAGCAGTTCTTC
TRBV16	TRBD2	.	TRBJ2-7	CASSQSLAGEDEQYF	TGTGCCAGCAGCCAATCTCTAGCGGGAGAGGACGAGCAGTACTTC
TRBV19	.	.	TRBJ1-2	CASRYPGNYGYTF	TGTGCCAGTAGGTACCCAGGGAACTATGGCTACACCTTC
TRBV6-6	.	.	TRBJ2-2	CASSYGRTGELFF	TGTGCCAGCAGTTACGGGAGAACCGGGGAGCTGTTTTTT
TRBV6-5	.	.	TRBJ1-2	CASSYLNRAGGYTF	TGTGCCAGCAGTTACTTAAACAGGGCAGGGGGCTACACCTTC
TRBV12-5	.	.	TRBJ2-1	CASGLSYYGGTDSSYNEQFF	TGTGCTAGTGGTTTGTCCTACTACGGCGGGACAGATTCCTCCTACAATGAGCAGTTCTTC
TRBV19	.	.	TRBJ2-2	CASSTGTEDTGELFF	TGTGCCAGTAGTACCGGGACGGAGGACACCGGGGAGCTGTTTTTT
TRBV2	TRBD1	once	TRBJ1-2	CASSQGQAYYGYTF	TGTGCCAGCAGTCAGGGACAGGCGTACTATGGCTACACCTTC
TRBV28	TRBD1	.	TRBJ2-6	CASGDSISGANVLTF	TGTGCCAGTGGGGACAGCATCTCTGGGGCCAACGTCCTGACTTTC
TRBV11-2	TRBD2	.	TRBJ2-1	CASSFIWASGSSEQFF	TGTGCCAGCAGCTTTATCTGGGCTAGCGGGAGCTCTGAGCAGTTCTTC
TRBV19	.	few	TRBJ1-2	CASKAPIYGYTF	TGTGCCAGCAAGGCCCCCATCTATGGCTACACCTTC
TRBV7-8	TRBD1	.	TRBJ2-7	CASSLSGTADYEQYF	TGTGCCAGCAGCTTATCAGGGACAGCCGACTACGAGCAGTACTTC
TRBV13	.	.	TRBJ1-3	CASSPRSIYSGNTIYF	TGTGCCAGCAGCCCACGAAGTATATACTCTGGAAACACCATATATTTT